The source of this TCR beta chain is a study of CD8 T cells in ankylosing spondylitis. CDR1 SGHRS and CDR2 YFSETQ come from the germline V gene. The CDR3 sequence is 13 residues long. V lost 5 bases to trimming and J lost 0 bases, with 6 bases between them. TCRdb re-called the 5' RACE reads with MiXCR, one entry per CDR3 protein. The profile shows about 150,000 distinct CDR3 sequences, around 45% of them singletons. The table lists this clonotype with a few counts. The chain carries TRBV5-1 and TRBJ2-4; D gene unclear. The sequencing sample was made of synovial fluid, either unsorted or a sorted T cell fraction (not recorded which). This TCR was sampled from a male donor with ankylosing spondylitis. As DNA, the CDR3 is TGCGCCAGCAGAGGTTTAGCCAAAAACATTCAGTACTTC. Its protein product is CASRGLAKNIQYF.